These 10 T cell receptor beta chains were all obtained from the same sample, sequenced in a study of CD8+ T cells in alopecia areata. cDNA prepared by RNA extraction and subsequent reverse transcription served as the template for sequencing. Only in-frame clones appear in the TCRdb table, and some are missing; sequencing was by immunoSEQ multiplex PCR. Here the sample spans around 150,000 clones, roughly 50% being singletons. Sequenced sample: CD4+ T cells sorted from blood. The receptor source for this set is a human donor in good health.

The V gene is TRBV27, the J gene TRBJ2-3, with D possibly called TRBD1 or TRBD2 (5 bases each). The CDR3 covers 12 residues. The V gene's germline CDR1 is MNHEY and CDR2 SMNVEV (reference sequence). Trimming took 4 bases from V and 6 from J, leaving 8 bases between them. CDR3 coding DNA: TGTGCCAGCAGTTCCAGGGACGATACGCAGTATTTT. Its protein is CASSSRDDTQYF.

CDR3 DNA sequence: TGTGCCAGCATCCCGGGACTAGGGGCCGAGCAGTACTTC. Protein: CASIPGLGAEQYF. This chain joins TRBV28 and TRBJ2-7; 8 bases are shared with TRBD2. V gave up 7 bases and J gave up 6 bases; unmatched junction bases: 8. The CDR3 contains 13 residues. Germline V gene data show CDR1 as MDHEN and CDR2 as SYDVKM.

At least ten counts were recorded for this clone. The chain is built from TRBV11-2 and TRBJ2-2; D might be TRBD1 (6 bases). There are 14 residues in the CDR3. The germline V gene has CDR1 SGHAT and CDR2 FQNNGV. Trimming removed 2 bases from V and 4 bases from J, with 8 bases in between. Written as DNA, the CDR3 is TGTGCCAGCAGCTTACAACAGGGCACCGGGGAGCTGTTTTTT. This codes for CASSLQQGTGELFF.

For this clone: Since no conserved phenylalanine or tryptophan closes the CDR3, a read error is the likely cause. The limits of the CDR3 on the DNA are not certain, so only TCRdb's listed CDR3 is given. This chain's CDR3 is CSVGDPGLALPI. The chain joins TRBV29-1 to TRBJ2-3; the tabulated D call, TRBD2, remains unverified against the DNA. The CDR3 extends over 12 residues, inclusive of both ends. From germline, CDR1 is SQVTM and CDR2 ANQGSEA.

This clone was counted a few times. The genes are TRBV29-1 and TRBJ1-2; D not resolved. The length of the CDR3 is 12 residues. In germline, CDR1 is SQVTM, CDR2 ANQGSEA. Trimming pared 6 bases from V and 3 bases from J, leaving 11 bases between. CDR3 DNA sequence: TGCAGCGTCCTTTGGACGGACTATGGCTACACCTTC. It is translated as CSVLWTDYGYTF.

The chain combines TRBV2 with TRBJ1-5, with 8 bases aligning to TRBD1. Trimming took 6 bases from V and 2 from J; bases not matched to a gene: 3. CDR1 is SNHLY, CDR2 FYNNEI, per germline. The length of the CDR3 is 14 residues. CDR3 in DNA: TGTGCCAGCAGGCTGGGACAGGGCAATCAGCCCCAGCATTTT. It translates to CASRLGQGNQPQHF.

The rearrangement links TRBV2 to TRBJ2-1; 9 nucleotides match TRBD2. Germline CDR1 reads SNHLY; CDR2 reads FYNNEI. The V segment lost 7 bases and the J segment 5 bases; nucleotides outside the gene matches: 6. CDR3 length: 14 amino acids. In DNA, the CDR3 is TGTGCCAGCACTCCGGGACTAGCTAACAATGAGCAGTTCTTC. Residues: CASTPGLANNEQFF.

The chain employs TRBV4-1 and TRBJ1-1; TRBD1 is a possible D gene (5 bases). With 0 bases removed from V and 0 bases from J, the gap between germline ends came to 14 bases. CDR3 length equals 17 residues. The germline V gene has CDR1 MGHRA and CDR2 YSYEKL. CDR3 bases: TGCGCCAGCAGCCAAGACTGGAGGGGAGGGATGAACACTGAAGCTTTCTTT. It codes for CASSQDWRGGMNTEAFF.

The rearrangement uses TRBV7-8 and TRBJ1-5; 9 bases map to TRBD1. CDR1 is SGHVS, CDR2 FQNEAQ, per germline. The V and J ends lost 0 bases and 7 bases, in that order; junction bases with no gene match: 7. This CDR3 is built from 16 residues. The CDR3 bases are TGTGCCAGCAGCTTAGCGGACAGGGGAGGATGGCAGCCCCAGCATTTT. Protein sequence: CASSLADRGGWQPQHF.

This clone was seen at least ten times. V is TRBV4-1 and J is TRBJ2-5; 7 bases align to TRBD1. The CDR3 is 14 residues long. V shed 0 bases and J 7 bases; nucleotides not matched to a gene: 5. CDR1 is MGHRA and CDR2 is YSYEKL in the germline V gene. The CDR3 coding sequence is TGCGCCAGCAGCCAAGAGGGACAGCTCTCGACCCAGTACTTC. It is translated as CASSQEGQLSTQYF.